Sequencing of this TCR beta chain was carried out in a study of T-cell memory formation after mild COVID-19. This clonotype was counted at least ten times. As yet, its antigen is unknown. The CDR3 spans 15 residues. V lost 5 bases to trimming and J lost 1 base; unmatched junction nucleotides: 3. Germline V CDR1 and CDR2: SEHNR, FQNEAQ (reference sequence). General observations from the study: Mostly located in CM and EM were contracting CD4+ clones, with contracting CD8+ clones located in EMRA. Contracting clones from day 15 to 85 showed balanced CD4/CD8; later expanders favored CD4+.

It was 5'RACE with constant-segment primers that produced the TCR alpha and TCR beta cDNA libraries, which carried sample barcodes and UMIs. TCRdb ran MiXCR on the 5' RACE reads and lists one entry per CDR3 protein. The sample records roughly 170,000 distinct CDR3 sequences, around 18% being singletons. Input material: PBMCs or a T cell subset sorted from them (not recorded which). V usage is TRBV7-9 and J usage is TRBJ2-3, with TRBD2 identical over 10 bases. The clonotype originates from a man aged 18 to 30 who had mild COVID-19 (a few samples of this study predate the infection). Cell type and time point are not known. CDR3 nucleotide sequence: TGTGCCAGCAGCCCCGGGACTAGCGGCACAGATACGCAGTATTTT. Translating it yields CASSPGTSGTDTQYF.